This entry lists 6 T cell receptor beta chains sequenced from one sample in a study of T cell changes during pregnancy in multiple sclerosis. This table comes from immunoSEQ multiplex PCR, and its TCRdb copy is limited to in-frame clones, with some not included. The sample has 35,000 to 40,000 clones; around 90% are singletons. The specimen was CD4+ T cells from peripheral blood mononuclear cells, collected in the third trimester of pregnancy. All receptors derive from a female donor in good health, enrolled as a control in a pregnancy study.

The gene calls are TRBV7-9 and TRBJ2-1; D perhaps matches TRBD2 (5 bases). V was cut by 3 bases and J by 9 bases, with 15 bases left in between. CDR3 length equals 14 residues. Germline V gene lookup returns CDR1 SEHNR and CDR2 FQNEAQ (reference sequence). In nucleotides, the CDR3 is TGTGCCAGCAGCTTCCCCACTAGTTTGGTTGAGCAGTTCTTC. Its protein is CASSFPTSLVEQFF.

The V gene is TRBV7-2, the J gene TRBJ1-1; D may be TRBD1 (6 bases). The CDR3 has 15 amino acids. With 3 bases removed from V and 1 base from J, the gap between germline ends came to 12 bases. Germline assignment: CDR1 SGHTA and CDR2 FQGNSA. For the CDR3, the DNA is TGTGCCAGCAGCTTTTTTGACAGGTGGAACACTGAAGCTTTCTTT. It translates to CASSFFDRWNTEAFF.

In DNA, the CDR3 is TGCGCCAGCAGCCAAGATAGAGGTTCGATCTATAATTCACCCCTCCACTTT. The encoded protein is CASSQDRGSIYNSPLHF. The chain couples TRBV4-1 to TRBJ1-6, with D unclear. The CDR3 has 17 residues. The V end lost 0 bases, the J end lost 3 bases, and 12 bases lay between the germline ends. CDR1 and CDR2 from the germline V gene are MGHRA and YSYEKL.

The CDR3 sequence is CASSSNTQNTEAFF. The CDR3 coding sequence is TGTGCCAGCAGCTCCAATACACAGAACACTGAAGCTTTCTTT. The rearrangement links TRBV7-8 to TRBJ1-1; D not resolved. Germline V CDR1 and CDR2: SGHVS, FQNEAQ. CDR3 length: 14 residues. V lost 4 bases to trimming and J lost 1 base, with 10 bases between them.

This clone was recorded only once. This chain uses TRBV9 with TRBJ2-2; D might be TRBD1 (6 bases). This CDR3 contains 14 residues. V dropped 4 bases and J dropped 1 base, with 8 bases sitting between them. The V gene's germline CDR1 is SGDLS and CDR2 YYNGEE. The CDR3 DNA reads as TGTGCCAGCAGCATGACAGGGAACACCGGGGAGCTGTTTTTT. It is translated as CASSMTGNTGELFF.

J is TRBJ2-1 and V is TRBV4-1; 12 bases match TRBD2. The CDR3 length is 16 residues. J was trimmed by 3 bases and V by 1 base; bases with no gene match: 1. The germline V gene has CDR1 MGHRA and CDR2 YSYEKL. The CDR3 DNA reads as TGCGCCAGCAGCCAAGTACTAGCGGGGGGCTACAATGAGCAGTTCTTC. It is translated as CASSQVLAGGYNEQFF.